These 17 T cell receptor beta chains were all obtained from the same sample, sequenced in a study of T-cell memory formation after mild COVID-19. TCRdb analysed the 5' RACE reads with MiXCR anew, one entry per CDR3 protein. The table shows approximately 430,000 distinct CDR3 sequences, with 20% to 30% occurring only once. Sequences were obtained from PBMCs or a T cell subset sorted from them (not recorded which). Receptor source: an adult woman who had mild COVID-19 (a few samples of this study predate the infection). Cell type and time point are not known.

The chain has TRBV7-3 and TRBJ2-5; D is possibly TRBD1 (5 bases). V was clipped by 5 bases and J by 4 bases, with 14 bases between them. The CDR3 extends over 14 amino acids. Germline values: CDR1 SGHTA, CDR2 FQGTGA. As DNA, the CDR3 is TGTGCCAGCAGCCCCTCGGCAGGGCTAGAGACCCAGTACTTC. Protein product: CASSPSAGLETQYF.

V and J are TRBV12-3 or TRBV12-4 and TRBJ2-7; 14 nucleotides agree with TRBD2. With 6 bases clipped from V and 6 bases from J, the junction kept 4 bases outside the gene matches. The CDR3 sequence is 14 residues long. CDR3 coding DNA: TGTGCCAGCAGACGGGGGACTAGCGGGGGCGAGCAGTACTTC. Translated, it gives CASRRGTSGGEQYF.

In this sample, this clonotype turned up a few times. V and J are TRBV6-1 and TRBJ1-4; D is ambiguous. CDR1 and CDR2 (germline): MNHNS, SASEGT. CDR3 length: 13 residues. Trimming left V 2 bases short and J 15 bases short, with 16 bases between. CDR3: CASSELGPVGMFF. The CDR3 DNA sequence: TGTGCCAGCAGTGAATTAGGTCCTGTGGGAATGTTTTTT.

The sample holds a few counts of this clonotype. The V gene is TRBV7-9, the J gene TRBJ2-6, with 8 nucleotides matching TRBD1. J gave up 4 bases and V 7 bases, and 6 bases lay outside the gene matches. The CDR3 sequence is 15 residues long. Germline CDR1 SEHNR, CDR2 FQNEAQ (reference sequence). The DNA of the CDR3 is TGTGCCAGCAAAACAGGGGGGTCCGGGGCCAACGTCCTGACTTTC. Encoded protein: CASKTGGSGANVLTF. The full variable domain, in which reference TRBV7-9 and TRBJ2-6 provide the parts outside the CDR3, is DTGVSQNPRHKITKRGQNVTFRCDPISEHNRLYWYRQTLGQGPEFLTYFQNEAQLEKSRLLSDRFSAERPKGSFSTLEIQRTEQGDSAMYLCASKTGGSGANVLTFGAGSRLTVL.

The chain is built from TRBV4-1 and TRBJ1-2, with TRBD1 as a possible D gene (6 bases). Germline CDR1 is MGHRA and CDR2 is YSYEKL. V was cut by 3 bases and J by 5 bases, with 13 bases left in between. This CDR3 is 14 amino acids long. CDR3 DNA: TGCGCCAGCAGCCAGGAACAGGGAGGGTATGGCTACACCTTC. It translates to CASSQEQGGYGYTF.

The rearrangement uses TRBV29-1 and TRBJ2-2; no definite D call. This CDR3 comprises 11 residues. Trimming removed 6 bases at V and 1 base at J, with 3 bases between. Germline V gene sequence: CDR1 SQVTM, CDR2 ANQGSEA. In nucleotides, the CDR3 is TGCAGCGTACAGAACACCGGGGAGCTGTTTTTT. Translated: CSVQNTGELFF.

This clonotype appeared a few times. The genes are TRBV15 and TRBJ2-7, with a weak D call TRBD2 (6 bases). Germline V gives CDR1 LNHNV, CDR2 YYDKDF (reference sequence). Between the trimmed V and J ends, which lost 1 base and 4 bases, there was a span of 11 bases. There are 14 residues in the CDR3. CDR3 nucleotide sequence: TGTGCCACCAGCAGAGTTCGGGGGTCGTACGAGCAGTACTTC. Its translation: CATSRVRGSYEQYF.

This clonotype was observed a few times. The chain combines TRBV7-8 with TRBJ2-1; TRBD2 aligns across 10 bases. The germline V gene encodes CDR1 SGHVS and CDR2 FQNEAQ. V was clipped by 2 bases and J by 3 bases; unmatched bases: 7. This CDR3 has 17 residues. This CDR3 reads CASSLLAGEALYNEQFF. In nucleotides, the CDR3 is TGTGCCAGCAGCTTACTAGCGGGAGAAGCTCTCTACAATGAGCAGTTCTTC.

This clonotype was seen more than once but under ten times. The chain carries TRBV20-1 and TRBJ2-3; 11 bases are a match to TRBD2. Trimming removed 1 base from V and 1 base from J; junction bases left unmatched: 4. Germline CDR1 reads DFQATT; CDR2 reads SNEGSKA (reference sequence). The CDR3 has 16 residues. This CDR3 reads CSARGSSGGRTDTQYF. Written as DNA, the CDR3 is TGCAGTGCTAGAGGGTCTAGCGGGGGGCGCACAGATACGCAGTATTTT.

The gene calls are TRBV9 and TRBJ1-2; D might be TRBD1 (5 bases). Trimming left V 0 bases short and J 8 bases short, with 23 bases between. The CDR3 is 17 residues long. CDR1 and CDR2 from the germline V gene are SGDLS and YYNGEE. Here the CDR3 DNA reads TGTGCCAGCAGCGTAGCCCCGTCCTCAGGGAGCGTAGGAGGCTACACCTTC. It codes for CASSVAPSSGSVGGYTF.

The chain uses TRBV20-1 and TRBJ2-7, with TRBD1 as a possible D gene (6 bases). Trimming took off 0 bases at V and 2 bases at J, with 11 bases between the two ends. CDR3 length equals 14 residues. Germline V gives CDR1 DFQATT, CDR2 SNEGSKA (reference sequence). CDR3 nucleotides: TGCAGTGCTAGAGATAGGGGGAGCCCCTACGAGCAGTACTTC. Protein product: CSARDRGSPYEQYF.

The chain recombines TRBV6-5 with TRBJ2-2; TRBD1 matches 8 bases. The trim removed 2 bases at V and 5 bases at J, leaving 4 bases unmatched. The germline gives CDR1 MNHEY, CDR2 SVGAGI. The CDR3 has 15 amino acids. CDR3 coding DNA: TGTGCCAGCAGTTACGACAGGGGAGAGACCGGGGAGCTGTTTTTT. This translates into CASSYDRGETGELFF.

This clonotype was counted a few times. This chain connects TRBV6-5 to TRBJ1-1; D is ambiguous. The CDR3 totals 17 residues. CDR1 is MNHEY, CDR2 SVGAGI, per germline. Deletions cut 0 bases from V and 1 base from J, with 15 bases between. The CDR3 DNA reads as TGTGCCAGCAGTTACTCGAACGGGATTGGCACGAACACTGAAGCTTTCTTT. This sequence encodes CASSYSNGIGTNTEAFF.

The sample holds a few counts of this clonotype. The chain recombines TRBV24-1 with TRBJ2-5; D gene ambiguous. V was trimmed by 3 bases and J by 3 bases, leaving 13 bases between them. This CDR3 comprises 15 residues. Per germline, CDR1 KGHDR and CDR2 SFDVKD. As DNA, the CDR3 is TGTGCCACCAGTGATCCTCCGCGCGGAGAAGAGACCCAGTACTTC. Its translation is CATSDPPRGEETQYF.

This sequence joins TRBV21-1 and TRBJ2-7; TRBD2 was called by the table and not checked on the DNA. TRBV21-1 is labeled a pseudogene. The CDR3 spans 16 residues. The CDR3 nucleotides read TGTGCCAGCAGCATGGGCCCAGCGGGAGGTGCCTACGAGCAGTACTTC. It specifies CASSMGPAGGAYEQYF.

This clonotype was counted only a few times. This sequence joins TRBV7-3 and TRBJ2-7; no definite D call. From germline, CDR1 is SGHTA and CDR2 FQGTGA. The V end was cut by 4 bases, the J end by 6 bases, with 13 bases between. The CDR3 spans 13 residues. The DNA for the CDR3 is TGTGCCAGCAGCTCCCTTCCTTGGGGCGAGCAGTACTTC. Its translation is CASSSLPWGEQYF.

This clonotype has at least ten counts. V and J are TRBV3-1 and TRBJ2-1; 7 nucleotides agree with TRBD2. Germline V gene sequence: CDR1 LGHDT, CDR2 YNNKEL (reference sequence). J lost 8 bases, V lost 6 bases, and 13 bases had no gene match. The CDR3 covers 15 residues. CDR3 sequence: CASSRPAGLRDEQFF. The CDR3 bases are TGTGCCAGCAGTAGGCCAGCGGGGTTGAGGGATGAGCAGTTCTTC.